The 23 T cell receptor beta chains in this list originate from one sample, sequenced in a study of blood T cell repertoires in COVID-19 (dated by TCRdb to between 2020 and 2021). The library was built by means of the immunoSEQ multiplex PCR assay. As stored in TCRdb, this immuneACCESS dataset retains in-frame rearrangements with V and J assigned. A fraction of the clones does not appear; measured against another copy, unresolved V genes explain less than half of the discrepancy, and the remainder lacks a known reason. The sample profile shows just over 80,000 clones; more than 75% of them were found once. The ten largest clones take up about 20% of the sample. Sequencing input: peripheral blood. These receptors were taken from an elderly woman with active or convalescent COVID-19.

V and J are TRBV7-2 and TRBJ1-4; perhaps TRBD1 as D (6 bases). The length of the CDR3 is 15 residues. Trimming left V 0 bases short and J 3 bases short, with 8 bases between. The germline gives CDR1 SGHTA, CDR2 FQGNSA. This CDR3 reads CASSLASGANEKLFF. For the CDR3, the DNA is TGTGCCAGCAGCTTAGCGTCAGGGGCTAATGAAAAACTGTTTTTT. Using reference TRBV7-2 and TRBJ1-4 for the parts outside the CDR3, the full variable domain is GAGVSQSPSNKVTEKGKDVELRCDPISGHTALYWYRQSLGQGLEFLIYFQGNSAPDKSGLPSDRFSAERTGGSVSTLTIQRTQQEDSAVYLCASSLASGANEKLFFGSGTQLSVL.

CDR3 region: CSVDLQGDTEAFF. The DNA of the CDR3 is TGCAGCGTTGATTTACAGGGCGACACTGAAGCTTTCTTT. The V and J genes are TRBV29-1 and TRBJ1-1, with D possibly TRBD1 on 6 matching bases. Per the germline V gene, CDR1 is SQVTM and CDR2 is ANQGSEA. This CDR3 spans 13 amino acids. V shed 3 bases and J shed 3 bases, with 11 bases lying between them.

The chain uses TRBV2 and TRBJ1-2; perhaps TRBD1 as D (5 bases). The CDR3 loop spans 14 amino acids. Germline V gene data show CDR1 as SNHLY and CDR2 as FYNNEI. Trimming stripped 2 bases from V and 4 bases from J, with 11 bases between. In DNA form, the CDR3 reads TGTGCCAGCAGTGAAACCAGGGCGACCTATGGCTACACCTTC. The encoded protein is CASSETRATYGYTF.

V usage is TRBV18 and J usage is TRBJ1-2; 8 bases line up with TRBD1. V was pared by 3 bases and J by 7 bases, with 7 bases of the junction left unmatched. From germline, CDR1 is KGHSH and CDR2 LQKENI. This CDR3 is 14 amino acids long. The CDR3 DNA reads TGTGCCAGCTCACCCTCAGGGGGCGCGAGTGGCTACACCTTC. It yields the protein CASSPSGGASGYTF.

The chain joins TRBV15 to TRBJ2-3; D is perhaps TRBD2 (6 bases). There are 16 residues in the CDR3. From germline, CDR1 is LNHNV and CDR2 YYDKDF (reference sequence). V was cut by 2 bases and J by 1 base, with 13 bases left in between. The CDR3, as DNA: TGTGCCACCAGCAGACCTACACTAGCCCGCACAGATACGCAGTATTTT. Residues: CATSRPTLARTDTQYF.

The chain combines TRBV7-2 with TRBJ2-1; 9 bases are a match to TRBD2. Germline CDR1 is SGHTA and CDR2 is FQGNSA. Trimming took 1 base from V and 8 from J; bases not matched to a gene: 6. CDR3 length: 15 amino acids. CDR3: CASSLVSGGFDEQFF. CDR3 bases: TGTGCCAGCAGCTTAGTTAGCGGGGGATTCGATGAGCAGTTCTTC.

This clone was detected only a few times. The CDR3: CASSLGGRDTQYF. The CDR3 bases are TGTGCCAGCAGCTTAGGGGGCCGAGATACGCAGTATTTT. The chain links TRBV7-9 to TRBJ2-3; possibly TRBD1 for D (5 bases). Germline V lookup: CDR1 SEHNR, CDR2 FQNEAQ (reference sequence). V shed 1 base and J shed 5 bases, with 7 bases lying between them. This CDR3 is built from 13 residues.

The CDR3, as DNA: TGTGCCAGCACCAGCGGCCGAGAGACCCAGTACTTC. It specifies CASTSGRETQYF. This chain uses TRBV6-6 with TRBJ2-5, with a tentative D call TRBD2 (5 bases). This CDR3 is 12 amino acids long. Germline V gene data show CDR1 as MNHNY and CDR2 as SVGAGI (reference sequence). The V and J ends lost 7 bases and 4 bases respectively, with 10 bases between them.

The chain has TRBV18 and TRBJ2-5; tentatively, D is TRBD1 (5 bases). The CDR3 runs to 13 residues. The V end was cut by 2 bases, the J end by 3 bases, with 7 bases between. In germline, CDR1 is KGHSH, CDR2 LQKENI. CDR3 amino acids: CASSPGAEETQYF. The CDR3 coding sequence is TGTGCCAGCTCACCAGGGGCAGAAGAGACCCAGTACTTC.

V gene TRBV9 combines with J gene TRBJ1-1; a possible D gene is TRBD1 (5 bases). Germline CDR1 reads SGDLS; CDR2 reads YYNGEE. V was trimmed by 0 bases and J by 1 base, leaving 10 bases between them. The CDR3 totals 15 residues. The CDR3 is CASSVADSPNTEAFF. The CDR3 DNA follows: TGTGCCAGCAGCGTAGCAGACAGCCCGAACACTGAAGCTTTCTTT.

The chain combines TRBV6-2 or TRBV6-3 with TRBJ1-1; weak D call: TRBD1 (5 bases). Trimming left V 2 bases short and J 8 bases short, with 15 bases between. Germline V gives CDR1 MNHEY, CDR2 SVGEGT. CDR3 length: 14 amino acids. The CDR3 DNA follows: TGTGCCAGCAGTTACGGGGCCGGTGTGCGAGAAGCTTTCTTT. Its protein product is CASSYGAGVREAFF.

The V and J genes are TRBV12-3 or TRBV12-4 and TRBJ1-4, with a tentative D call TRBD1 (5 bases). The CDR3 sequence is 12 residues long. V was trimmed by 7 bases and J by 10 bases, leaving 13 bases between them. In DNA, the CDR3 is TGTGCCAGCAACCGGCAGGGCGGAAAACTGTTTTTT. This encodes CASNRQGGKLFF.

The chain uses TRBV6-1 and TRBJ1-6; D is uncertain. With 1 base removed from V and 0 bases from J, the gap between germline ends came to 10 bases. The CDR3 is 17 amino acids. CDR1 is MNHNS and CDR2 is SASEGT in the germline V gene. CDR3 residues: CASSEDLGSSYNSPLHF. CDR3 DNA: TGTGCCAGCAGTGAAGATCTCGGGAGCTCCTATAATTCACCCCTCCACTTT.

V is TRBV15 and J is TRBJ1-5, with D tentatively TRBD1 (5 bases). Germline loops: CDR1 LNHNV, CDR2 YYDKDF (reference sequence). V lost 3 bases and J 3 bases, leaving 9 bases between the germline ends. The CDR3 runs 14 residues. The CDR3 loop reads CATSRTANNQPQHF. The CDR3 region has the DNA TGTGCCACCAGCAGGACAGCTAACAATCAGCCCCAGCATTTT.

This clone was recorded a few times. J is TRBJ1-1 and V is TRBV4-3; no definite D call. The CDR3 is made up of 14 amino acids. Germline V gene lookup returns CDR1 LGHNA and CDR2 YSLEER. The V end lost 0 bases, the J end lost 1 base, and 6 bases lay between the germline ends. CDR3 nucleotides: TGCGCCAGCAGCCAAGAAACAGCGAACACTGAAGCTTTCTTT. It translates to CASSQETANTEAFF.

The rearrangement links TRBV9 to TRBJ1-3, with 7 positions matching TRBD1. CDR3 length: 17 amino acids. CDR1 SGDLS and CDR2 YYNGEE come from the germline V gene. Losses at the gene ends were 4 bases for V and 7 bases for J; bases not matched to a gene: 17. The CDR3 reads CASSSGTGANSRNTIYF. In DNA, the CDR3 is TGTGCCAGCAGCTCCGGAACAGGGGCAAACTCTAGGAACACCATATATTTT. The variable domain in full, with the rest retrieved from reference TRBV9 and TRBJ1-3, is DSGVTQTPKHLITATGQRVTLRCSPRSGDLSVYWYQQSLDQGLQFLIQYYNGEERAKGNILERFSAQQFPDLHSELNLSSLELGDSALYFCASSSGTGANSRNTIYFGEGSWLTVV.

This clone occurred a few times. The chain uses TRBV7-9 and TRBJ2-2; TRBD1 is a possible D gene (5 bases). The V and J ends lost 1 base and 5 bases respectively, with 8 bases between them. Looked up from germline, CDR1 is SEHNR and CDR2 is FQNEAQ (reference sequence). The CDR3 has 14 residues. CDR3: CASSLVPGTGELFF. CDR3 bases: TGTGCCAGCAGCTTAGTCCCAGGGACCGGGGAGCTGTTTTTT.

This clone was counted a single time. The gene calls are TRBV10-3 and TRBJ1-1; maybe TRBD1 (6 bases). V shed 3 bases and J shed 0 bases, with 11 bases lying between them. The CDR3 consists of 15 residues. In germline, CDR1 is ENHRY, CDR2 SYGVKD. This chain's CDR3 is CAISDGQFLNTEAFF. CDR3 DNA sequence: TGTGCCATCAGTGACGGACAGTTTTTGAACACTGAAGCTTTCTTT.

J is TRBJ2-2 and V is TRBV7-9, with 9 bases aligning to TRBD2. The CDR3 runs to 17 residues. Germline CDR1 is SEHNR and CDR2 is FQNEAQ (reference sequence). Trimming at V came to 5 bases and at J to 0 bases, leaving 7 bases not matched to a gene. The CDR3 here is CASSKTLAGPNTGELFF. The CDR3 nucleotides are TGTGCCAGCAGCAAAACCCTAGCGGGGCCGAACACCGGGGAGCTGTTTTTT.

The chain carries TRBV7-6 and TRBJ1-5; 7 nucleotides match TRBD1. With V trimmed by 5 bases and J by 4 bases, 17 bases remained unmatched. The CDR3 sequence is 18 residues long. Germline CDR1 reads SGHVS; CDR2 reads FNYEAQ. The CDR3 here is CASSPLGPDRDPNQPQHF. As DNA, the CDR3 is TGTGCCAGCAGCCCCCTGGGACCTGACAGGGACCCTAATCAGCCCCAGCATTTT.

CDR3 sequence: CASSLVEGAEQYF. Written as DNA, the CDR3 is TGCGCCAGCAGCCTCGTAGAGGGCGCCGAGCAGTACTTC. The rearrangement uses TRBV5-1 and TRBJ2-7, with a possible D match to TRBD2 (5 bases). Germline lookup yields CDR1 SGHRS and CDR2 YFSETQ. The CDR3 has 13 residues. V shed 4 bases and J shed 6 bases, with 14 bases lying between them.

In its sample, this clone was seen once. CDR3 coding DNA: TGTGCCAGCAGGGACAGGGGAGAAAGCACTGAAGCTTTCTTT. As protein: CASRDRGESTEAFF. The chain carries TRBV6-1 and TRBJ1-1; TRBD1 matches 9 bases. This CDR3 is 14 amino acids long. CDR1 and CDR2 from the germline V gene are MNHNS and SASEGT. Unmatched junction bases numbered 6, after V lost 6 bases and J lost 4 bases.

The chain has TRBV9 and TRBJ2-6, with 7 bases fitting TRBD1. CDR3 size: 17 residues. Germline assignment: CDR1 SGDLS and CDR2 YYNGEE. V lost 0 bases to trimming and J lost 1 base; unmatched junction nucleotides: 4. Written as DNA, the CDR3 is TGTGCCAGCAGCGTAGTCACAGGGGCTTCTGGGGCCAACGTCCTGACTTTC. Its protein product is CASSVVTGASGANVLTF.